This TCR beta chain stems from a study of blood T cell repertoires in COVID-19. Study-level information: Sources were T cells, B-cell-depleted T cells, or PBMCs; the material itself was cDNA or gDNA.

Germline V gives CDR1 WNHNN, CDR2 SYGVQD (reference sequence). This CDR3 spans 9 amino acids. The V and J ends lost 9 bases and 6 bases respectively, with 3 bases between them. Under the authors' procedure: Reference gene primer amplification gave nucleated cell count estimates. Generated by immunoSEQ multiplex PCR, the TCRdb table keeps only in-frame clones and is missing some. The V and J calls and clone size were taken over from that table, and D and trimming were inferred from the DNA. Of around 43,000 clones listed, about 85% are singletons. The receptor's source is a man aged 50 to 60 in a cohort sampled during active COVID-19. Material for sequencing was peripheral blood. This chain uses TRBV10-1 with TRBJ2-1, with D uncertain. The CDR3 loop is CARANEQFF. The DNA of the CDR3 is TGCGCCAGGGCCAATGAGCAGTTCTTC.